What follows is one T cell receptor beta chain and its context. Its specificity is unknown. The second PCR ran about 7 to 12 cycles with a sample-barcoded 5' primer and J-beta primers. A template-switch adaptor with 12 random nucleotides tagged each cDNA molecule. TCRdb independently ran MiXCR on the 5' RACE reads; one entry per CDR3 protein. The data hold 780,000 or so distinct CDR3 sequences, with roughly three fifths observed a single time. This specimen belongs to a study of blood T cells in healthy people across ages. The CDR3 totals 16 residues. Per the germline V gene, CDR1 is SGHAT and CDR2 is FQNNGV. V lost 0 bases, J lost 3 bases, and 11 bases lay in between. General study findings and limits: Using unsorted PBMCs precluded a conclusive naive versus antigen-experienced comparison. Among long-lived donors, naive CD4+ cells were more numerous and diversity higher than in aged donors. With naive T cell percentage, TCR beta diversity showed a strong correlation.

The chain joins TRBV11-2 to TRBJ2-2; D not certain. Specimen: blood. The TCR was taken from a man aged 35 to 55 in good health. The chain's CDR3 is CASSLDIRADTGELFF. Written as DNA, the CDR3 is TGTGCCAGCAGCTTAGATATTAGGGCGGACACCGGGGAGCTGTTTTTT.